This T cell receptor (beta chain) was sequenced during a study of long-term antiretroviral therapy in people with HIV. The CDR3 is 14 amino acids. V dropped 0 bases and J dropped 2 bases, with 8 bases sitting between them. Germline values: CDR1 PRHDT, CDR2 FYEKMQ (reference sequence). Researchers report immunoSEQ v3.0 was run at survey level. Sequenced by immunoSEQ multiplex PCR; TCRdb stores in-frame clones only, minus some. In the table there are about 33,000 clones, 97% of which are singletons. This rearrangement joins TRBV13 to TRBJ2-7; maybe TRBD1 (5 bases). The specimen was unsorted PBMCs, collected 6.9 years after starting antiretroviral therapy. This receptor was obtained from a man aged 25 to 45 with HIV. The chain's CDR3 is CASSLGQGTYEQYF. In nucleotides, the CDR3 is TGTGCCAGCAGCTTAGGGCAGGGCACCTACGAGCAGTACTTC. Complete variable domain (other parts from reference TRBV13 and TRBJ2-7): AAGVIQSPRHLIKEKRETATLKCYPIPRHDTVYWYQQGPGQDPQFLISFYEKMQSDKGSIPDRFSAQQFSDYHSELNMSSLELGDSALYFCASSLGQGTYEQYFGPGTRLTVT.